These T cell receptor beta chains were read from a single sample in a study of siplizumab effects on memory and regulatory T cells. Sequencing was performed with immunoSEQ multiplex PCR; in TCRdb, only in-frame clones are kept and a portion is missing. In the table there are 70,000 to 100,000 clones, roughly 96% of which are singletons. Input material: naive CD4+ T cells sorted from blood. The receptors here all came from a human donor in good health. The CDR3 runs from the conserved cysteine through the conserved F or W. Fields, in order: D gene, J gene, clone size, V gene, CDR3 DNA, CDR3 protein. D genes are given only for firm matches. Only some rows state a clone size, as once, few, many or a class for expanded clones.

d_call: -
j_call: TRBJ1-4
clone_size: -
v_call: TRBV5-1
cdr3_nt: TGCGCCAGCAGCCCAACAGGTGATAGGGGTGAAAAACTGTTTTTT
cdr3_aa: CASSPTGDRGEKLFF

d_call: TRBD1
j_call: TRBJ1-6
clone_size: few
v_call: TRBV9
cdr3_nt: TGTGCCAGCAGCGAGACAGGGAATAATTCACCCCTCCACTTT
cdr3_aa: CASSETGNNSPLHF

d_call: TRBD1
j_call: TRBJ2-7
clone_size: -
v_call: TRBV5-4
cdr3_nt: TGTGCCAGCAGCGGCCGGGACAGGGTCTACCACGAGCAGTACTTC
cdr3_aa: CASSGRDRVYHEQYF

d_call: TRBD2
j_call: TRBJ2-7
clone_size: -
v_call: TRBV14
cdr3_nt: TGTGCCAGCAGCCATCCCGGTGGCGGGGGACCTTCCGAGCAGTACTTC
cdr3_aa: CASSHPGGGGPSEQYF

d_call: -
j_call: TRBJ2-3
clone_size: -
v_call: TRBV5-1
cdr3_nt: TGCGCCAGCAGCCGGACAGCCCCTAGCACAGATACGCAGTATTTT
cdr3_aa: CASSRTAPSTDTQYF

d_call: -
j_call: TRBJ2-5
clone_size: -
v_call: TRBV18
cdr3_nt: TGTGCCAGCTCACCAACTCACCAAGAGACCCAGTACTTC
cdr3_aa: CASSPTHQETQYF

d_call: -
j_call: TRBJ1-2
clone_size: -
v_call: TRBV7-9
cdr3_nt: TGTGCCAGCAGCTTAGCAGGCTATGGCTACACCTTC
cdr3_aa: CASSLAGYGYTF

d_call: -
j_call: TRBJ2-1
clone_size: -
v_call: TRBV30
cdr3_nt: TGTGCCTGGAGTGAATACAATGAGCAGTTCTTC
cdr3_aa: CAWSEYNEQFF

d_call: -
j_call: TRBJ1-2
clone_size: -
v_call: TRBV18
cdr3_nt: TGTGCCAGCTCACCAACCAGGGAATATGGCTACACCTTC
cdr3_aa: CASSPTREYGYTF

d_call: TRBD2
j_call: TRBJ2-3
clone_size: -
v_call: TRBV4-1
cdr3_nt: TGCGCCAGCAGCCAAGTTGCGAGCGGGGGGCCCACAGATACGCAGTATTTT
cdr3_aa: CASSQVASGGPTDTQYF

d_call: -
j_call: TRBJ1-1
clone_size: -
v_call: TRBV30
cdr3_nt: TGTGCCTGGAGTGTAGTGGGGACCGAAGCTTTCTTT
cdr3_aa: CAWSVVGTEAFF

d_call: TRBD1
j_call: TRBJ2-7
clone_size: -
v_call: TRBV5-1
cdr3_nt: TGCGCCAGCAGCTTGGGGGACAGCTCCTACGAGCAGTACTTC
cdr3_aa: CASSLGDSSYEQYF

d_call: -
j_call: TRBJ1-2
clone_size: -
v_call: TRBV20-1
cdr3_nt: TGCAGGTCGGTCGGGGATGGCTACACCTTC
cdr3_aa: CRSVGDGYTF

d_call: TRBD1
j_call: TRBJ1-4
clone_size: -
v_call: TRBV6-6
cdr3_nt: TGTGCCAGCAGTTACAGGGGGCGCGAAGAAAAACTGTTTTTT
cdr3_aa: CASSYRGREEKLFF

d_call: -
j_call: TRBJ2-1
clone_size: -
v_call: TRBV11-2
cdr3_nt: TGTGCCAGCAGCCTAAGACCCGGGGAGGAAGGGGGCGGGCAGTTCTTC
cdr3_aa: CASSLRPGEEGGGQFF

d_call: -
j_call: TRBJ2-5
clone_size: -
v_call: TRBV7-2
cdr3_nt: TGTGCCAGCAGCCAGCAAGAGACCCAGTACTTC
cdr3_aa: CASSQQETQYF

d_call: -
j_call: TRBJ1-3
clone_size: once
v_call: TRBV28
cdr3_nt: TGTGCCAGCAGGTCTCAGGGTCGCTATGCCATATATTTT
cdr3_aa: CASRSQGRYAIYF

d_call: -
j_call: TRBJ1-4
clone_size: -
v_call: TRBV6-6
cdr3_nt: TGTGCCAGCAGGGGGCGAGGGGTGGTGGGTGAAAAACTGTTTTTT
cdr3_aa: CASRGRGVVGEKLFF

d_call: -
j_call: TRBJ1-1
clone_size: -
v_call: TRBV29-1
cdr3_nt: TGCAGCGTTGGGGCGAATGCGGGACGGAGTGAAGCTTTCTTT
cdr3_aa: CSVGANAGRSEAFF

d_call: -
j_call: TRBJ1-3
clone_size: -
v_call: TRBV4-3
cdr3_nt: TGCGCCAGCAGCCAAGATCCAGGGGACATCGTAAACACCATATATTTT
cdr3_aa: CASSQDPGDIVNTIYF

d_call: -
j_call: TRBJ1-4
clone_size: -
v_call: TRBV5-8
cdr3_nt: TGTGCCAGCAGCTTGCAGGGAGCAACTAATGAAAAACTGTTTTTT
cdr3_aa: CASSLQGATNEKLFF

d_call: -
j_call: TRBJ1-5
clone_size: -
v_call: TRBV19
cdr3_nt: TGTGCCAGTGAGACTTGGGGGGATAGCAATCAGCCCCAGCATTTT
cdr3_aa: CASETWGDSNQPQHF